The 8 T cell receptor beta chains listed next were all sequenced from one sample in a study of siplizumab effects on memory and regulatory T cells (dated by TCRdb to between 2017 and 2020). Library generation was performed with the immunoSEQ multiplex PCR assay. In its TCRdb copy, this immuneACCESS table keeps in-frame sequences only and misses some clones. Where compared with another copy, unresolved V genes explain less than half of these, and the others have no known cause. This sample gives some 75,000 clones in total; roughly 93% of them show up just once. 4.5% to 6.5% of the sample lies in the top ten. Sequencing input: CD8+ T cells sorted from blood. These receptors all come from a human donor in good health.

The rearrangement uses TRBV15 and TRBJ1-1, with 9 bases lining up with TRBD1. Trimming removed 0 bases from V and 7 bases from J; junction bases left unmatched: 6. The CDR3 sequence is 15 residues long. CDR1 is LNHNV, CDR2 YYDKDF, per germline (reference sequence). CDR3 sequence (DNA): TGTGCCACCAGCAGAGAACAGGGGGCATTGGATGAAGCTTTCTTT. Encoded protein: CATSREQGALDEAFF.

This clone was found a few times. DNA for the CDR3: TGTGCCAGCAGCGTAGGTGGAGGGAATTGGGGCTACACCTTC. Protein sequence: CASSVGGGNWGYTF. J is TRBJ1-2 and V is TRBV9; D is unclear. The CDR3 covers 14 residues. The V and J ends lost 0 bases and 8 bases respectively, with 14 bases between them. CDR1 SGDLS and CDR2 YYNGEE come from the germline V gene.

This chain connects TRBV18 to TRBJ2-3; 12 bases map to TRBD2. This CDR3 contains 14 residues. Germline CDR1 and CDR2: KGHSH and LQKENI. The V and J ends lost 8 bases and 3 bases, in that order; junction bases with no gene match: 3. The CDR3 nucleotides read TGTGCCAGCACGACTAGCGGGGGAACAGATACGCAGTATTTT. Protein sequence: CASTTSGGTDTQYF.

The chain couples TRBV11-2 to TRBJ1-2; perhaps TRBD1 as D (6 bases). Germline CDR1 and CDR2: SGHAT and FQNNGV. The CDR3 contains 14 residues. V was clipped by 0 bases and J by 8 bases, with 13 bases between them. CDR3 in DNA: TGTGCCAGCAGCTTAGATCCGGGGGCGGTAGGCTACACCTTC. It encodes CASSLDPGAVGYTF.

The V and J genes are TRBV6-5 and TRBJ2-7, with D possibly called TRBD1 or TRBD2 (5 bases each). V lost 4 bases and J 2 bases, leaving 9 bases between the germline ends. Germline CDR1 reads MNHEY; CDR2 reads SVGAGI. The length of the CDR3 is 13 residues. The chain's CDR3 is CASSLGVAYEQYF. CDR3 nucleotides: TGTGCCAGCAGTTTGGGGGTAGCCTACGAGCAGTACTTC.

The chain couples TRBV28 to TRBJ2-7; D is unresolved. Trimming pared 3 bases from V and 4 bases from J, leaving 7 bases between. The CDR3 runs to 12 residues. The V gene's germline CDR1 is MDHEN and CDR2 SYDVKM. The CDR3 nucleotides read TGTGCCAGCAGTTTGAGATATTACGAGCAGTACTTC. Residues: CASSLRYYEQYF.

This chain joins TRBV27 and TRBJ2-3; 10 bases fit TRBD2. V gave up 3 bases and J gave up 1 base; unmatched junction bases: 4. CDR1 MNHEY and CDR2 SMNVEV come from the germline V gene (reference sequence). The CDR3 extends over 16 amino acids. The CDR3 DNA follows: TGTGCCAGCAGTTTGGAAGGGACTAGCGGCACAGATACGCAGTATTTT. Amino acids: CASSLEGTSGTDTQYF.

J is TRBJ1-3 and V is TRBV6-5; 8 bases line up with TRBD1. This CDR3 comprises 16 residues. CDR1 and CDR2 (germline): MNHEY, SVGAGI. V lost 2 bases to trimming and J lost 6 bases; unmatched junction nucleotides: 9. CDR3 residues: CASSYPPTDRVNTIYF. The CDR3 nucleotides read TGTGCCAGCAGTTACCCTCCAACGGACAGGGTAAACACCATATATTTT.